In this sample, the clone carrying this TCR beta chain turned up many times. Its antigen remains unknown. Bone marrow was sampled from every patient at the time of active disease. This entry is derived from a study of read filtering for tumor transcriptome and immune sequencing. As for the study in general: By R-ISS, stages I, II and III held approximately 8, 16 and 7 patients. The study, taken as a whole, reports: Correlation between methods rose after single-read clonotypes were removed. In IR-seq, single-read clonotypes were 70% to 85% of clonotypes but around 3.5% of reads.

From about 400 ng of RNA, a library with molecular barcoded alpha/delta and beta/gamma adaptors was made. TCRdb fed the reads into MiXCR, producing one record per CDR3 protein. The table shows 57,000 or so distinct CDR3 sequences, with under 20% occurring only once. The receptor comes from a donor aged 40 or older with multiple myeloma. Sequencing was done on a sample of a population of CD138-negative cells sorted from bone marrow.

The CDR3 DNA reads as TGTGCCAGCAGCGTAGCTACGGGCGCGCTTGGTGGAGAGACCCAGTACTTC. Amino acid sequence: CASSVATGALGGETQYF. V gene TRBV9 combines with J gene TRBJ2-5, with D unresolved. This CDR3 has 17 residues. Germline V gives CDR1 SGDLS, CDR2 YYNGEE. The ends were cut back, 0 bases at V and 4 bases at J, with 19 bases in the middle. Looking up the rest from reference TRBV9 and TRBJ2-5 gives the full variable domain: DSGVTQTPKHLITATGQRVTLRCSPRSGDLSVYWYQQSLDQGLQFLIQYYNGEERAKGNILERFSAQQFPDLHSELNLSSLELGDSALYFCASSVATGALGGETQYFGPGTRLLVL.